What follows are 32 T cell receptor beta chains derived from one specimen sequenced in a study of blood T cell repertoires in COVID-19. TCRdb's copy holds only in-frame clones and misses some; the assay was immunoSEQ multiplex PCR. Seen here are under 400,000 clones, 90% observed once, and the top ten hold 2.5% to 3%. Sequenced: peripheral blood. These receptors all come from a woman aged 30 to 39 with COVID-19, enrolled during active disease.

The gene calls are TRBV27 and TRBJ2-3; perhaps TRBD2 as D (6 bases). CDR3 length: 16 residues. CDR1 is MNHEY, CDR2 SMNVEV, per germline (reference sequence). The V and J ends lost 3 bases and 0 bases respectively, with 13 bases between them. CDR3 bases: TGTGCCAGCAGTTTCCACGGGACTGCTAGCACAGATACGCAGTATTTT. As protein: CASSFHGTASTDTQYF.

Written as DNA, the CDR3 is TGTGCCAGCAGCTTGGGCGCTTCGAACACCGGGGAGCTGTTTTTT. Translation: CASSLGASNTGELFF. This sequence joins TRBV7-3 and TRBJ2-2; D not resolved. V was trimmed by 3 bases and J by 0 bases, leaving 8 bases between them. The CDR3 is made up of 15 amino acids. Germline V gives CDR1 SGHTA, CDR2 FQGTGA.

The chain is built from TRBV3-1 (or the pseudogene TRBV3-2) and TRBJ2-7, with D possibly being TRBD2 (6 bases). Germline CDR1 LGHDT, CDR2 YNNKEL (reference sequence). The CDR3 is 16 amino acids. The V gene lost 4 bases and the J gene lost 4 bases, with 20 bases spanning the gap. CDR3 loop: CASSRGLGLGGYEQYF. The DNA of the CDR3 is TGTGCCAGCAGCCGCGGATTAGGTTTGGGGGGTTACGAGCAGTACTTC.

V is TRBV28 and J is TRBJ1-1; TRBD1 matches 9 bases. Per the germline V gene, CDR1 is MDHEN and CDR2 is SYDVKM. V dropped 2 bases and J dropped 3; count of bases not matched to a gene: 10. The CDR3 contains 17 residues. CDR3 protein: CASSLISGTGTYTEAFF. Here the CDR3 DNA reads TGTGCCAGCAGTTTAATCTCCGGGACAGGGACTTACACTGAAGCTTTCTTT. The variable domain in full, with the rest retrieved from reference TRBV28 and TRBJ1-1, is DVKVTQSSRYLVKRTGEKVFLECVQDMDHENMFWYRQDPGLGLRLIYFSYDVKMKEKGDIPEGYSVSREKKERFSLILESASTNQTSMYLCASSLISGTGTYTEAFFGQGTRLTVV.

This chain's CDR3 is CASARGDTQYF. CDR3 coding DNA: TGTGCCTCCGCTCGGGGAGATACGCAGTATTTT. This sequence joins TRBV24-1 and TRBJ2-3, with D tentatively TRBD2 (5 bases). This CDR3 region has 11 residues. The germline V gene encodes CDR1 KGHDR and CDR2 SFDVKD. Trimming shortened V by 12 bases and J by 5 bases, and 11 bases separated the two germline ends.

The chain joins TRBV6-6 to TRBJ1-6; 9 bases align to TRBD1. Germline-derived CDR1 and CDR2 are MNHNY and SVGAGI (reference sequence). The CDR3 has 15 amino acids. The ends lost 6 bases at V and 7 bases at J; junction bases unmatched: 7. In DNA, the CDR3 is TGTGCCAGCAGCCAGGACAGGGGTGGCAATTCACCCCTCCACTTT. It encodes CASSQDRGGNSPLHF.

The genes are TRBV28 and TRBJ1-5; 9 bases are shared with TRBD1. There are 13 residues in the CDR3. CDR1 is MDHEN, CDR2 SYDVKM, per germline. V shed 7 bases and J 7 bases; nucleotides not matched to a gene: 5. The CDR3 nucleotides read TGTGCCAGCACGGAGACAGGGGGACAGCCCCAGCATTTT. As protein: CASTETGGQPQHF.

As regards this clone: One end of the junction varies from germline; a read error may be responsible. The chain couples TRBV5-6 to TRBJ2-3; D uncertain. The CDR3 totals 12 residues. The germline V gene has CDR1 SGHDT and CDR2 YYEEEE. CDR3 sequence (DNA): TGTGCCAGCAGCTTGTCCACAGAGACGCAGTATTTT. Translated: CASSLSTETQYF.

The chain couples TRBV19 to TRBJ1-1; 9 nucleotides line up with TRBD1. CDR1 and CDR2 (germline): LNHDA, SQIVND (reference sequence). This CDR3 is 16 amino acids long. V trimming: 1 base; J trimming: 5 bases; junction bases outside the gene matches: 8. The CDR3 region is CASSIAQGAAVTEAFF. Here the CDR3 DNA reads TGTGCCAGTAGTATAGCACAGGGGGCGGCTGTAACTGAAGCTTTCTTT. Combining the CDR3 with reference TRBV19 and TRBJ1-1 gives the whole variable domain DGGITQSPKYLFRKEGQNVTLSCEQNLNHDAMYWYRQDPGQGLRLIYYSQIVNDFQKGDIAEGYSVSREKKESFPLTVTSAQKNPTAFYLCASSIAQGAAVTEAFFGQGTRLTVV.

This rearrangement joins TRBV11-3 to TRBJ1-2; 7 bases are shared with TRBD1. V gave up 0 bases and J gave up 4 bases; unmatched junction bases: 5. This CDR3 has 15 residues. Germline values: CDR1 SGHNT, CDR2 YENEEA. The CDR3 protein is CASSLDRTGVYGYTF. DNA for the CDR3: TGTGCCAGCAGCTTAGATCGCACAGGGGTCTATGGCTACACCTTC.

The V gene is TRBV6-5, the J gene TRBJ2-7; 10 bases are shared with TRBD2. V trimming: 5 bases; J trimming: 2 bases; junction bases outside the gene matches: 3. The CDR3 contains 14 residues. Germline values: CDR1 MNHEY, CDR2 SVGAGI. CDR3: CASSPGTSAYEQYF. The CDR3 region has the DNA TGTGCCAGCAGTCCCGGGACTAGCGCCTACGAGCAGTACTTC.

The V gene is TRBV30, the J gene TRBJ1-6, with 10 bases fitting TRBD1. CDR1 and CDR2 (germline): GTSNPN, SVGIG (reference sequence). The CDR3 loop spans 14 amino acids. V was clipped by 5 bases and J by 11 bases; unmatched bases: 9. The DNA for the CDR3 is TGTGCCTGGGCAGCCGGGACAGGGGTTCCACCCCTCCACTTT. As protein: CAWAAGTGVPPLHF.

V gene TRBV30 combines with J gene TRBJ1-6; D is perhaps TRBD1 (5 bases). CDR1 is GTSNPN and CDR2 is SVGIG in the germline V gene (reference sequence). The CDR3 is 15 amino acids. V was clipped by 0 bases and J by 9 bases, with 15 bases between them. As DNA, the CDR3 is TGTGCCTGGAGTGTATGGTCCGGGGGAGCTTCACCCCTCCACTTT. Amino acids: CAWSVWSGGASPLHF.

The chain uses TRBV11-2 and TRBJ1-1, with no clear D. Looked up from germline, CDR1 is SGHAT and CDR2 is FQNNGV. Trimming removed 1 base from V and 0 bases from J, with 9 bases in between. This CDR3 region has 15 residues. CDR3 protein: CASSLVAAVNTEAFF. CDR3 in DNA: TGTGCCAGCAGCTTAGTGGCGGCGGTGAACACTGAAGCTTTCTTT.

The chain links TRBV28 to TRBJ2-7; 7 bases match TRBD2. Germline CDR1 MDHEN, CDR2 SYDVKM. This CDR3 is built from 13 residues. V shed 7 bases and J 2 bases; nucleotides not matched to a gene: 5. The CDR3 protein is CASNDGRTYEQYF. For the CDR3, the DNA is TGTGCCAGCAACGACGGGAGGACCTACGAGCAGTACTTC.

CDR3: CASSPDSSTEAFF. The CDR3 DNA reads as TGTGCCAGCAGCCCGGACAGTTCCACTGAAGCTTTCTTT. The chain uses TRBV11-3 and TRBJ1-1; D may be TRBD1 (6 bases). CDR3 size: 13 residues. Trimming removed 5 bases at V and 4 bases at J, with 11 bases between. Germline assignment: CDR1 SGHNT and CDR2 YENEEA.

The chain employs TRBV4-1 and TRBJ2-7, with TRBD2 matching 9 bases. Germline V gene data show CDR1 as MGHRA and CDR2 as YSYEKL. V shed 1 base and J 3 bases; nucleotides not matched to a gene: 4. The CDR3 is made up of 15 amino acids. CDR3 nucleotides: TGCGCCAGCAGCCAAGGACTAGCGGACTTCTACGAGCAGTACTTC. The encoded protein is CASSQGLADFYEQYF.

The chain links TRBV2 to TRBJ1-2, with a possible D match to TRBD1 (6 bases). The CDR3 covers 12 residues. Trimming pared 5 bases from V and 9 bases from J, leaving 13 bases between. Looked up from germline, CDR1 is SNHLY and CDR2 is FYNNEI. CDR3 loop: CASSPQGGSYTF. The CDR3 DNA follows: TGTGCCAGCAGTCCACAGGGAGGGAGCTACACCTTC.

V usage is TRBV5-1 and J usage is TRBJ2-1; 8 nucleotides line up with TRBD2. The CDR3 has 15 residues. After removal of 0 bases from V and 8 bases from J, the junction contained 7 bases not matched to a gene. The germline V gene encodes CDR1 SGHRS and CDR2 YFSETQ. CDR3 in DNA: TGCGCCAGCAGCTTGGCGGGAGGGCCTCGGGATGAGCAGTTCTTC. Residues: CASSLAGGPRDEQFF.

This sequence joins TRBV2 and TRBJ1-1; D not resolved. The V end was cut by 4 bases, the J end by 0 bases, with 9 bases between. The germline CDR1 and CDR2 sequences are SNHLY and FYNNEI. The CDR3 totals 14 residues. The CDR3 sequence is CASSVAEMNTEAFF. In DNA form, the CDR3 reads TGTGCCAGCAGTGTCGCAGAAATGAACACTGAAGCTTTCTTT.

The V gene is TRBV4-2, the J gene TRBJ1-4; tentative D call: TRBD1 (6 bases). The CDR3 runs 17 residues. V was clipped by 4 bases and J by 3 bases, with 18 bases between them. CDR1 and CDR2 (germline): LGHNA, YNFKEQ. The CDR3: CASSRTRQAGANEKLFF. The CDR3 DNA reads as TGTGCCAGCAGCCGAACACGACAGGCGGGGGCTAATGAAAAACTGTTTTTT.

V usage is TRBV27 and J usage is TRBJ2-7; D might be TRBD1 (6 bases). V was shortened by 2 bases and J by 0 bases, with 8 bases between the two germline ends. In germline, CDR1 is MNHEY, CDR2 SMNVEV (reference sequence). The CDR3 runs to 14 residues. As DNA, the CDR3 is TGTGCCAGCAGTTTACAGGGGCCCTCCTACGAGCAGTACTTC. Its protein is CASSLQGPSYEQYF.

The chain is built from TRBV14 and TRBJ1-1, with D perhaps TRBD1 (5 bases). The CDR3 length is 15 residues. V gave up 0 bases and J gave up 0 bases, with 8 bases separating them. Germline V gene data show CDR1 as SGHDN and CDR2 as FVKESK. In nucleotides, the CDR3 is TGTGCCAGCAGCCAAGAAAGGGGAATGAACACTGAAGCTTTCTTT. It specifies CASSQERGMNTEAFF.

J is TRBJ2-3 and V is TRBV7-9; 9 bases fit TRBD1. J was trimmed by 4 bases and V by 5 bases; bases with no gene match: 7. Germline values: CDR1 SEHNR, CDR2 FQNEAQ (reference sequence). The CDR3 runs to 15 residues. The CDR3 nucleotides read TGTGCCAGCAGCCCACCCGGGACAGGGCCAGATACGCAGTATTTT. Its translation: CASSPPGTGPDTQYF.

The sample holds a few counts of this clone. This CDR3 is also generated by other DNA sequences in the sample. The V and J genes are TRBV29-1 and TRBJ1-1; 7 bases match TRBD1. The CDR3 runs to 13 residues. Trimming cost V 6 bases and J 0 bases; bases outside gene matches: 4. Germline V gives CDR1 SQVTM, CDR2 ANQGSEA. CDR3 DNA sequence: TGCAGCGTGACAGGGAACTTGAACACTGAAGCTTTCTTT. Encoded protein: CSVTGNLNTEAFF.

The chain combines TRBV28 with TRBJ2-2, with 7 bases aligning to TRBD1. The CDR3 is made up of 16 amino acids. Trimming cost V 2 bases and J 4 bases; bases outside gene matches: 7. Germline V CDR1 and CDR2: MDHEN, SYDVKM. The CDR3 DNA reads TGTGCCAGCAGTTTAATATACAGGGGTGGCACCGGGGAGCTGTTTTTT. Amino acids: CASSLIYRGGTGELFF.

The V gene is TRBV10-3, the J gene TRBJ2-7, with a weak D call TRBD2 (5 bases). The CDR3 is 15 residues long. With 6 bases removed from V and 1 base from J, the gap between germline ends came to 16 bases. Germline CDR1 reads ENHRY; CDR2 reads SYGVKD. The CDR3 sequence is CAISSGERRSYEQYF. The CDR3 region has the DNA TGTGCCATCAGCTCCGGGGAGCGAAGGTCCTACGAGCAGTACTTC.

V gene TRBV19 combines with J gene TRBJ1-1; no definite D call. The CDR3 is 14 residues long. V lost 2 bases and J 4 bases, leaving 11 bases between the germline ends. Germline assignment: CDR1 LNHDA and CDR2 SQIVND (reference sequence). As DNA, the CDR3 is TGTGCCAGTAGTATATATCTGGCTAGCACTGAAGCTTTCTTT. Its translation is CASSIYLASTEAFF.

The chain recombines TRBV9 with TRBJ1-2; 11 nucleotides match TRBD1. This CDR3 has 15 residues. J gave up 4 bases and V 4 bases, and 6 bases lay outside the gene matches. Germline CDR1 SGDLS, CDR2 YYNGEE. CDR3 nucleotides: TGTGCCAGCAGCATCGGACAGGGGGCTATCTATGGCTACACCTTC. This sequence encodes CASSIGQGAIYGYTF.

This clone was seen a handful of times. The CDR3 reads CASSLWGTENTEAFF. In nucleotides, the CDR3 is TGTGCCAGCAGCTTGTGGGGGACAGAGAACACTGAAGCTTTCTTT. This sequence joins TRBV5-5 and TRBJ1-1; TRBD1 agrees at 7 bases. With 1 base clipped from V and 1 base from J, the junction kept 4 bases outside the gene matches. This CDR3 contains 15 residues. Germline CDR1 reads SGHKS; CDR2 reads YYEKEE (reference sequence).

The rearrangement uses TRBV2 and TRBJ2-7; D perhaps matches TRBD1 (6 bases). The V gene's germline CDR1 is SNHLY and CDR2 FYNNEI. This CDR3 comprises 13 residues. The V end lost 6 bases, the J end lost 4 bases, and 13 bases lay between the germline ends. The CDR3 sequence is CASRGAVEYEQYF. CDR3 bases: TGTGCCAGCAGGGGGGCGGTTGAATACGAGCAGTACTTC.

This rearrangement joins TRBV5-1 to TRBJ1-2; 11 nucleotides agree with TRBD1. This CDR3 comprises 15 residues. CDR1 is SGHRS and CDR2 is YFSETQ in the germline V gene. Trimming at V came to 3 bases and at J to 2 bases, leaving 3 bases not matched to a gene. CDR3 nucleotide sequence: TGCGCCAGCAGCTCGGGACAGGGGGGCAACTATGGCTACACCTTC. Amino acid sequence: CASSSGQGGNYGYTF.